These 12 T cell receptor beta chains were all obtained from the same sample, sequenced in a study of shared clonotypes between healthy human individuals. The data were produced by immunoSEQ multiplex PCR, yet TCRdb's version contains in-frame clones alone and is incomplete. The repertoire includes around 100,000 clones, around two thirds of them detected once, and 20% to 25% sits in the top ten. What was sequenced was memory CD8+ T cells sorted from blood. Subset in this sample: CD45RO+ cells pooled with CCR7-negative TemRA cells. These receptors originate from a young woman in good health.

The rearrangement joins TRBV6-4 to TRBJ2-7, with D tentatively TRBD1 or TRBD2 (5 bases each). Trimming stripped 3 bases from V and 5 bases from J, with 11 bases between. CDR3 size: 13 residues. CDR1 and CDR2 (germline): MRHNA, SNTAGT. The CDR3 DNA reads as TGTGCCAGCAGTGAACGGGACGTCCACGAGCAGTACTTC. It codes for CASSERDVHEQYF.

This clone was seen at least ten times. The rearrangement links TRBV4-2 to TRBJ1-1; TRBD1 is a possible D gene (5 bases). Germline CDR1 LGHNA, CDR2 YNFKEQ. The CDR3 length is 15 residues. V lost 4 bases to trimming and J lost 4 bases, with 16 bases between them. The CDR3 DNA sequence: TGTGCCAGCAGCCGACTGACAGAAGGGAGCACTGAAGCTTTCTTT. This sequence encodes CASSRLTEGSTEAFF.

The J gene is TRBJ1-3, the V gene TRBV7-6; D gene uncertain. V was clipped by 2 bases and J by 4 bases, with 12 bases between them. CDR3 length: 15 residues. Germline CDR1 SGHVS, CDR2 FNYEAQ. CDR3 sequence: CASSLFCCSGNTIYF. The CDR3 coding sequence is TGTGCCAGCAGCTTATTCTGCTGCAGCGGAAACACCATATATTTT.

This chain uses TRBV5-1 with TRBJ1-2, with 9 positions matching TRBD1. This CDR3 region has 16 residues. CDR1 is SGHRS, CDR2 YFSETQ, per germline. The junction had 12 bases not matched to a gene; V was cut back by 4 bases and J by 5 bases. CDR3 sequence reads: CASSLTTGGEWYGYTF. The CDR3 bases are TGCGCCAGCAGCCTAACGACAGGGGGAGAATGGTATGGCTACACCTTC.

The chain links TRBV6-1 to TRBJ2-7; D perhaps matches TRBD2 (6 bases). The germline V gene has CDR1 MNHNS and CDR2 SASEGT. The CDR3 is 14 amino acids. Trimming shortened V by 6 bases and J by 4 bases, and 16 bases separated the two germline ends. CDR3 sequence reads: CASRLGLFYYEQYF. CDR3 bases: TGTGCCAGCAGGCTGGGACTGTTTTATTACGAGCAGTACTTC.

The chain links TRBV4-2 to TRBJ2-7; 9 nucleotides line up with TRBD1. Germline loops: CDR1 LGHNA, CDR2 YNFKEQ. The CDR3 has 15 amino acids. V shed 5 bases, J shed 2 bases, and the junction held 7 bases outside the gene matches. DNA of the CDR3: TGTGCCAGCAGCGTCTCCGGGACAGGGCCCTACGAGCAGTACTTC. Its protein product is CASSVSGTGPYEQYF.

This clone turned up a few times. J is TRBJ2-7 and V is TRBV27, with TRBD1 identical over 7 bases. Germline-derived CDR1 and CDR2 are MNHEY and SMNVEV (reference sequence). The length of the CDR3 is 16 residues. V lost 6 bases and J lost 4; bases outside the gene matches: 15. DNA for the CDR3: TGTGCCAGCAGGGGAGAAGGGGGCCCGGTAGATTACGAGCAGTACTTC. This gives the protein CASRGEGGPVDYEQYF.

CDR3 coding DNA: TGCGCCAGCAGCCTCCCGACAGGATCCAATCAGCCCCAGCATTTT. Protein: CASSLPTGSNQPQHF. V is TRBV5-1 and J is TRBJ1-5; possible D gene TRBD1, 6 bases. Trimming cost V 4 bases and J 3 bases, with 14 bases left between them. Germline CDR1 and CDR2: SGHRS and YFSETQ. The CDR3 sequence is 15 residues long.

In regard to this clone: This same CDR3 is encoded by further DNA sequences in the sample. The chain employs TRBV14 and TRBJ1-1; D is unclear. V was pared by 4 bases and J by 5 bases, with 11 bases between. The V gene's germline CDR1 is SGHDN and CDR2 FVKESK. This CDR3 has 13 amino acids. In DNA, the CDR3 is TGTGCCAGCAGCCTACGTCCAGTGACTGAAGCTTTCTTT. As protein: CASSLRPVTEAFF.

The chain uses TRBV5-4 and TRBJ2-6; a possible D gene is TRBD2 (5 bases). The CDR3 is 16 amino acids. Germline CDR1 is SGHNT and CDR2 is YYREEE (reference sequence). Trimming shortened V by 4 bases and J by 0 bases, and 11 bases separated the two germline ends. The CDR3 loop reads CASSQDGDSGANVLTF. The DNA of the CDR3 is TGTGCCAGCAGCCAAGACGGGGACTCTGGGGCCAACGTCCTGACTTTC.

CDR3 sequence (DNA): TGTGCCAGCAGCACGTATTATAATCAGCCCCAGCATTTT. Translation: CASSTYYNQPQHF. The chain is built from TRBV7-6 and TRBJ1-5; no firm D call. CDR1 SGHVS and CDR2 FNYEAQ come from the germline V gene. V shed 5 bases and J shed 4 bases, with 9 bases lying between them. CDR3 size: 13 residues.

The V and J genes are TRBV4-1 and TRBJ2-1, with 8 positions matching TRBD2. V lost 1 base to trimming and J lost 3 bases; unmatched junction nucleotides: 5. The CDR3 is 16 residues long. Germline-derived CDR1 and CDR2 are MGHRA and YSYEKL. CDR3 region: CASSQVPGGRYNEQFF. The CDR3 DNA reads TGCGCCAGCAGCCAAGTCCCGGGAGGGCGCTACAATGAGCAGTTCTTC.